This passage covers 7 T cell receptor beta chains from one sample sequenced in a study of cytomegalovirus exposure and HLA in healthy donors. Vbeta (60) and Jbeta (13) primers were used in the PCR. The table came from immunoSEQ multiplex PCR; TCRdb's copy has only in-frame clones and leaves some out. This sample carries around 150,000 clones, over 70% of them seen once, and the ten largest clones take roughly 4.7%. The sequenced material came from PBMCs. These receptors all come from a male donor in good health and CMV-seronegative.

The V and J genes are TRBV2 and TRBJ2-2; possibly TRBD1 for D (5 bases). With 10 bases removed from V and 1 base from J, the gap between germline ends came to 13 bases. This CDR3 is built from 14 residues. Germline V lookup: CDR1 SNHLY, CDR2 FYNNEI. CDR3: CATDTTGNTGELFF. The CDR3 nucleotides read TGTGCCACCGACACAACAGGGAACACCGGGGAGCTGTTTTTT.

This chain uses TRBV10-3 with TRBJ2-5; 9 bases are shared with TRBD2. Germline-derived CDR1 and CDR2 are ENHRY and SYGVKD. This CDR3 contains 20 residues. V shed 0 bases and J 5 bases; nucleotides not matched to a gene: 19. The CDR3 region is CAISESNVGTFAGGRETQYF. The DNA of the CDR3 is TGTGCCATCAGTGAGTCGAATGTTGGGACTTTCGCGGGGGGGCGGGAGACCCAGTACTTC.

This sequence joins TRBV7-9 and TRBJ1-1, with D maybe TRBD1 (6 bases). V gave up 6 bases and J gave up 1 base, with 9 bases separating them. This CDR3 spans 13 amino acids. Germline assignment: CDR1 SEHNR and CDR2 FQNEAQ (reference sequence). The CDR3 DNA reads as TGTGCCAGCAGGGAACAGGGGAACACTGAAGCTTTCTTT. Translation gives CASREQGNTEAFF.

The rearrangement joins TRBV27 to TRBJ2-7; 7 bases are a match to TRBD1. Germline-derived CDR1 and CDR2 are MNHEY and SMNVEV (reference sequence). V dropped 5 bases and J dropped 5; count of bases not matched to a gene: 12. CDR3 length: 15 amino acids. CDR3 amino acids: CASSPRLQGIDEQYF. The CDR3 DNA reads TGTGCCAGCAGTCCAAGGTTACAGGGGATCGACGAGCAGTACTTC.

This chain links TRBV2 with TRBJ2-2; the D gene is possibly TRBD1 (6 bases). V shed 8 bases and J shed 1 base, with 14 bases lying between them. The CDR3 totals 15 residues. CDR1 is SNHLY, CDR2 FYNNEI, per germline. The CDR3 reads CASLLDRLNTGELFF. The CDR3 DNA follows: TGTGCCAGCTTGCTCGACAGGCTGAACACCGGGGAGCTGTTTTTT.

V gene TRBV6-1 combines with J gene TRBJ2-5; D may be TRBD1 (5 bases). Near its end, the DNA agrees better with TRBJ2-7, so the J call may be wrong. Germline CDR1 reads MNHNS; CDR2 reads SASEGT. This CDR3 is built from 14 residues. CDR3 in DNA: TGTGCCAGCAGTGAAACTGCAGGGTTCGACGAGCAGTACTTC. Protein sequence: CASSETAGFDEQYF.

This chain links TRBV9 with TRBJ2-3; 10 nucleotides align to TRBD1. The trim removed 4 bases at V and 4 bases at J, leaving 9 bases unmatched. The CDR3 has 16 residues. Germline CDR1 is SGDLS and CDR2 is YYNGEE. In DNA form, the CDR3 reads TGTGCCAGCAGCCCCTCCGGGACAGGGGTGGCAGATACGCAGTATTTT. Residues: CASSPSGTGVADTQYF. Using reference TRBV9 and TRBJ2-3 for the parts outside the CDR3, the full variable domain is DSGVTQTPKHLITATGQRVTLRCSPRSGDLSVYWYQQSLDQGLQFLIQYYNGEERAKGNILERFSAQQFPDLHSELNLSSLELGDSALYFCASSPSGTGVADTQYFGPGTRLTVL.